Listed here is a single TCR beta chain. This clonotype was picked up a small number of times. The target of this receptor is not known. Per-nucleotide qualities are absent, and no much larger clonotype sits a single base away. The data belong to a study of human T cells and chemical hapten exposure (dated by TCRdb to about 2021). Study-wide context: For sensitization, 2% DPC in acetone was applied to a roughly 2 cm by roughly 2 cm area of upper inner arm skin. Patients additionally received weekly therapeutic DPC doses to the scalp throughout the roughly 26-week study period. Patch testing was done on the upper back using Finn chambers containing 0.01% DPC, and results were scored after 6 days according to International Contact Dermatitis Research Group standards. The mostly female patient cohort included alopecia areata with under or over 50% scalp involvement, alopecia totalis and alopecia universalis. The libraries were sequenced as a pool, and the TCR yield per sample differed mostly because of small variations in library volumes within the pool. This study followed changes in the peripheral blood TCR repertoire in vivo during primary and secondary sensitization of alopecia patients to the hapten diphenylcyclopropenone (DPC). Patient blood was sampled pre-sensitization (week 0) and at 2, 6 and about 24 weeks after DPC sensitization. For TCR sequencing, blood came from 25 to 35 alopecia patients at anywhere from one to four time points (pre-sensitization, 2, 6 and 24 weeks).

What the study reported, not specific to this receptor: Significantly more large CDR3 similarity clusters were formed by expanded TCRs than by pre-sensitization or healthy control sets, consistent with antigen-driven responses. No change with DPC sensitization was found in the number of TCRs above 1 in 1000 frequency, and no evidence of global repertoire structure alterations was found. Repeated subsampling changed both the strength of the expansion versus patch-test correlation and the threshold at which that correlation became significant. Alopecia, a presumed autoimmune disease, was present in all patients, so the immune response of the patients might differ from that of healthy individuals. Patch test score was positively correlated with the number of PT1 expanded TCRs, with significance at thresholds 8, 16 and 32 but not at 4.

Libraries were built with RACE. The reads were generated on a NextSeq 500. During library preparation, unique molecular identifiers were attached to individual cDNA molecules so that TCRs could be counted quantitatively and reproducibly. For every blood RNA sample, sequencing covered both the TCR alpha and TCR beta chains. Processing in the source paper ran as follows. The median number of TCRs per sample was some 100,000, ranging from roughly 23,224 to 690,600. V, J and CDR3 annotation of the TCR reads was carried out using the Decombinator software suite. To make PS versus PT1 abundance plots, every sample was subsampled to the same number of TCRs (28,000). Expanded TCRs were defined as absent before sensitization and observed at least eight times at the 2-week time point. The public reads were run again by TCRdb, first through fastp at Q25 and then through MiXCR, and only productive beta chains were kept. Entries that share a CDR3 protein sequence are merged under the most common genes and DNA. These V and J calls derive from TCRdb rather than the authors' analysis. The sample table holds tens of thousands of distinct CDR3 sequences, of which 32% were seen once. Roughly 10% of the sample is in the top ten clones.

Explained via the paper, the time point label denotes: patch test 1, 2 weeks after DPC sensitization. The sample's treatment or condition label, in plain terms: therapeutic diphenylcyclopropenone sensitization with weekly scalp DPC. At every patch-test visit, the blood draw took place before the patch test was put on. Patients were eligible if aged 18 to 70, diagnosed with alopecia and judged suitable for DPC therapy, and pregnant patients were excluded. Unfractionated whole blood was collected in Tempus Blood RNA tubes, and total RNA was extracted from that blood. The clonotype comes from a man aged 35-49 years with alopecia areata. Some clones in this sample may be carry-over from other donors' samples. The starting material was whole blood, obtained in connection with sensitization to the hapten diphenylcyclopropenone (DPC).

The nucleotides read TGTGCCAGCACCGGGACTAGCGGATCTCTCTCCTACAATGAGCAGTTCTTC. Its protein product is CASTGTSGSLSYNEQFF. The chain couples TRBV6-1 to TRBJ2-1; 11 bases in the middle match TRBD2. Based on the germline V gene, the CDR1 and CDR2 sequences are MNHNS and SASEGT. Including cysteine and phenylalanine, the CDR3 has 17 amino acids. CDR3 DNA is the only sequence kept; it has 51 bases, read in frame from the first base. V trim: 7 bases; J trim: 0 bases; unmatched bases: 8.